Below, one T cell receptor beta chain is given with its context. Clones were sequenced by immunoSEQ multiplex PCR, and TCRdb holds only the in-frame ones, with some missing. The profile shows approximately 22,000 clones, roughly nine tenths of them singletons. The sample comes from a study of blood T cell repertoires in COVID-19. Study background: Acute and convalescent COVID-19 samples came from the United States, Italy and Spain. In each case, the material was cDNA or gDNA derived from T cells, B-cell-depleted T cells, or PBMCs.

The CDR3 is 17 residues long. Germline CDR1 reads SGHAT; CDR2 reads FQNNGV. V was clipped by 5 bases and J by 2 bases; unmatched bases: 13. Source material: peripheral blood. The V call is TRBV11-2, the J call TRBJ1-1, with TRBD1 matching 8 bases. The receptor comes from a human donor in a cohort sampled during active COVID-19. CDR3 protein: CASSPNPGGQTNTEAFF. The DNA for the CDR3 is TGTGCCAGCAGCCCCAACCCAGGGGGCCAAACAAACACTGAAGCTTTCTTT.